The 24 T cell receptor beta chains given below trace back to one sample, sequenced in a study of blood T cells in healthy people across ages. A J-beta primer mix and a sample-barcoded 5' primer were used in a second PCR of roughly 7 to 12 cycles. MiXCR, applied by TCRdb to the 5' RACE reads, yields one record per CDR3 protein. The sample carries 380,000 or so distinct CDR3 sequences, 45% to 60% recorded once. Sequencing was done on a sample of blood. Receptors originate from a man aged 55 to 70 in good health.

This clonotype occurred many times. The V and J genes are TRBV7-2 and TRBJ2-7, with 9 nucleotides matching TRBD1. The CDR3 has 14 amino acids. Per germline, CDR1 SGHTA and CDR2 FQGNSA. V shed 3 bases, J shed 1 base, and the junction held 1 base outside the gene matches. In DNA, the CDR3 is TGTGCCAGCAGCTTGGGGACAGGGTCCTACGAGCAGTACTTC. Amino acid sequence: CASSLGTGSYEQYF.

This clonotype was recorded once. The rearrangement links TRBV5-1 to TRBJ2-3; D uncertain. CDR1 and CDR2 (germline): SGHRS, YFSETQ. The CDR3 totals 14 residues. V was cut by 0 bases and J by 4 bases, with 9 bases left in between. The CDR3 bases are TGCGCCAGCAGCTTGGCCTCTTACGCAGATACGCAGTATTTT. Its translation: CASSLASYADTQYF. Looking up the rest from reference TRBV5-1 and TRBJ2-3 gives the full variable domain: KAGVTQTPRYLIKTRGQQVTLSCSPISGHRSVSWYQQTPGQGLQFLFEYFSETQRNKGNFPGRFSGRQFSNSRSEMNVSTLELGDSALYLCASSLASYADTQYFGPGTRLTVL.

This clonotype was counted a few times. The chain is built from TRBV5-1 and TRBJ2-1; D is undetermined. V lost 0 bases and J lost 11, with 9 bases in between. This CDR3 region has 12 residues. Looked up from germline, CDR1 is SGHRS and CDR2 is YFSETQ. The CDR3 is CASSLDAEQQFF. The CDR3 DNA is TGCGCCAGCAGCTTGGATGCGGAGCAGCAGTTCTTC.

There are a few counts of this clonotype. The chain is built from TRBV11-2 and TRBJ2-7, with 8 bases aligning to TRBD2. The CDR3 runs 14 residues. Germline V gives CDR1 SGHAT, CDR2 FQNNGV. V was pared by 7 bases and J by 3 bases, with 8 bases of the junction left unmatched. The CDR3 region has the DNA TGTGCCAGCACACCTCGGACTAGCTTCTACGAGCAGTACTTC. Encoded protein: CASTPRTSFYEQYF.

The V gene is TRBV5-1, the J gene TRBJ1-2, with 8 bases matching TRBD1. Germline V CDR1 and CDR2: SGHRS, YFSETQ. Germline trimming cut 4 bases from V and 8 bases from J; bases unmatched to any gene: 10. The CDR3 contains 14 residues. CDR3 protein: CASSVSQGAGGYTF. CDR3 nucleotide sequence: TGCGCCAGCAGCGTCAGTCAGGGGGCGGGAGGCTACACCTTC. Full variable domain (remainder filled in from reference TRBV5-1 and TRBJ1-2): KAGVTQTPRYLIKTRGQQVTLSCSPISGHRSVSWYQQTPGQGLQFLFEYFSETQRNKGNFPGRFSGRQFSNSRSEMNVSTLELGDSALYLCASSVSQGAGGYTFGSGTRLTVV.

In its sample, this clonotype was seen many times. This chain connects TRBV7-2 to TRBJ2-3, with 9 bases identical to TRBD2. CDR1 SGHTA and CDR2 FQGNSA come from the germline V gene. This CDR3 has 14 amino acids. Unmatched junction bases numbered 4, after V lost 5 bases and J lost 4 bases. The CDR3 loop is CASSRAGGADTQYF. The CDR3 nucleotides read TGTGCCAGCAGCCGGGCGGGGGGGGCAGATACGCAGTATTTT.

This clonotype turned up a few times. The chain joins TRBV29-1 to TRBJ2-1; possibly TRBD1 for D (5 bases). There are 13 residues in the CDR3. V was shortened by 7 bases and J by 4 bases, with 14 bases between the two germline ends. Germline V lookup: CDR1 SQVTM, CDR2 ANQGSEA. Here the CDR3 DNA reads TGCAGCGCCCCAGGGCAACTATACAATGAGCAGTTCTTC. This translates into CSAPGQLYNEQFF.

This clonotype was picked up a small number of times. This chain joins TRBV2 and TRBJ2-7; a possible D gene is TRBD1 (6 bases). V lost 6 bases to trimming and J lost 2 bases, with 14 bases between them. Germline CDR1 and CDR2: SNHLY and FYNNEI. The CDR3 is made up of 14 amino acids. The CDR3 is CASSNRQDPYEQYF. CDR3 coding DNA: TGTGCCAGCAGCAACCGACAGGATCCCTACGAGCAGTACTTC.

This clonotype has just a few counts. This chain joins TRBV29-1 and TRBJ2-7; D is perhaps TRBD1 (6 bases). V lost 7 bases and J 2 bases, leaving 18 bases between the germline ends. CDR3 size: 14 residues. In germline, CDR1 is SQVTM, CDR2 ANQGSEA. The CDR3 DNA sequence: TGCAGCGCCGGTGGAGGACAGACGACCTACGAGCAGTACTTC. Its protein product is CSAGGGQTTYEQYF.

A remark on this clonotype: One junction end does not reproduce the germline sequence, and a read error may be involved. The chain links TRBV3-1 to TRBJ2-1; 9 bases fit TRBD2. Germline assignment: CDR1 LGHDT and CDR2 YNNKEL (reference sequence). CDR3 size: 12 residues. This CDR3 reads CAGSQSSGRQFF. Here the CDR3 DNA reads TGTGCCGGCAGCCAGAGTAGCGGGAGGCAGTTCTTC.

The chain uses TRBV7-9 and TRBJ2-7; tentatively, D is TRBD1 (6 bases). V lost 5 bases to trimming and J lost 0 bases, with 11 bases between them. The CDR3 is made up of 14 amino acids. CDR1 SEHNR and CDR2 FQNEAQ come from the germline V gene (reference sequence). Here the CDR3 DNA reads TGTGCCAGCAGCCACCGGGACAACTCCTACGAGCAGTACTTC. This gives the protein CASSHRDNSYEQYF.

The table lists this clonotype with a few counts. V is TRBV7-2 and J is TRBJ2-5, with D uncertain. In germline, CDR1 is SGHTA, CDR2 FQGNSA. The CDR3 runs 12 residues. Trimming stripped 2 bases from V and 4 bases from J, with 5 bases between. CDR3 residues: CASSLRRETQYF. CDR3 coding DNA: TGTGCCAGCAGCTTACGGAGAGAGACCCAGTACTTC.

The chain joins TRBV18 to TRBJ2-7; 10 nucleotides agree with TRBD2. TRBJ2-4 explains the end of the DNA better; the J call may be wrong. Per the germline V gene, CDR1 is KGHSH and CDR2 is LQKENI. This CDR3 is 16 amino acids long. CDR3 loop: CASSTLAGGAKNIQYF. In nucleotides, the CDR3 is TGTGCCAGCTCAACGTTAGCGGGAGGTGCCAAAAACATTCAGTACTTC.

The chain combines TRBV7-9 with TRBJ1-1; 7 nucleotides agree with TRBD1. The CDR3 loop spans 14 amino acids. V dropped 5 bases and J dropped 1; count of bases not matched to a gene: 4. The germline V gene has CDR1 SEHNR and CDR2 FQNEAQ (reference sequence). The CDR3 loop reads CASSPRDRNTEAFF. CDR3 DNA: TGTGCCAGCAGCCCCCGGGACAGGAACACTGAAGCTTTCTTT.

This chain joins TRBV28 and TRBJ2-3; TRBD1 is a possible D gene (5 bases). CDR3 length equals 16 residues. Germline values: CDR1 MDHEN, CDR2 SYDVKM. The ends were cut back, 4 bases at V and 1 base at J, with 15 bases in the middle. In nucleotides, the CDR3 is TGTGCCAGCAGTTCAGTTACTAAAGGGGGCACAGATACGCAGTATTTT. This codes for CASSSVTKGGTDTQYF.

The chain has TRBV20-1 and TRBJ2-5; unclear D gene. With the DNA end fitting TRBJ2-7 better, the J assignment may be wrong. This CDR3 spans 12 amino acids. CDR1 and CDR2 (germline): DFQATT, SNEGSKA (reference sequence). The CDR3 here is CSARDKYYEQYF. The CDR3 DNA reads as TGCAGTGCTAGAGACAAATACTACGAGCAGTACTTC.

Many counts were recorded for this clonotype. The chain combines TRBV20-1 with TRBJ2-1; no clear D gene. The V gene lost 1 base and the J gene lost 0 bases, with 13 bases spanning the gap. CDR3 length: 16 residues. The V gene's germline CDR1 is DFQATT and CDR2 SNEGSKA (reference sequence). CDR3 in amino acids: CSARGLKGGSYNEQFF. The CDR3 nucleotides read TGCAGTGCTAGAGGTCTCAAGGGCGGCTCCTACAATGAGCAGTTCTTC.

This clonotype was seen a handful of times. The V gene is TRBV14, the J gene TRBJ2-3, with 13 bases identical to TRBD2. V lost 0 bases to trimming and J lost 7 bases; unmatched junction nucleotides: 7. The CDR3 is 17 residues long. Germline values: CDR1 SGHDN, CDR2 FVKESK. The CDR3 bases are TGTGCCAGCAGCCAAGACGGGGGACTAGCGGGGCGGAATACGCAGTATTTT. Translation gives CASSQDGGLAGRNTQYF.

The V and J genes are TRBV6-1 and TRBJ2-4, with a possible D match to TRBD2 (5 bases). Germline loops: CDR1 MNHNS, CDR2 SASEGT. Trimming left V 2 bases short and J 5 bases short, with 16 bases between. CDR3 length: 16 residues. The CDR3 here is CASSEFYRGGENIQYF. The CDR3 nucleotides are TGTGCCAGCAGTGAATTCTACCGGGGTGGGGAAAACATTCAGTACTTC.

This clonotype was seen repeatedly, ten times or more. The J gene is TRBJ2-3, the V gene TRBV11-2; D may be TRBD1 (6 bases). Germline loops: CDR1 SGHAT, CDR2 FQNNGV. This CDR3 is built from 15 residues. The germline V and J ends were trimmed by 3 bases and 2 bases, with 12 bases remaining between them. CDR3 nucleotides: TGTGCCAGCAGCTTCGGGCAGGGGTACACAGATACGCAGTATTTT. Protein product: CASSFGQGYTDTQYF.

This clonotype was observed a few times. CDR3 in DNA: TGTGCCAGCAGCTTATTCGGCGGGCCACAGGGGAATGAGCAGTTCTTC. This encodes CASSLFGGPQGNEQFF. This chain links TRBV7-2 with TRBJ2-1, with 7 bases fitting TRBD1. The CDR3 has 16 residues. CDR1 and CDR2 from the germline V gene are SGHTA and FQGNSA. V was pared by 2 bases and J by 7 bases, with 11 bases of the junction left unmatched.

The chain has TRBV9 and TRBJ1-2; D may be TRBD1 (6 bases). V lost 2 bases and J lost 4, with 9 bases in between. The germline gives CDR1 SGDLS, CDR2 YYNGEE. The CDR3 has 13 amino acids. This chain's CDR3 is CASSVGQSYGYTF. CDR3 in DNA: TGTGCCAGCAGCGTCGGACAGAGCTATGGCTACACCTTC.

This clonotype has only a few counts. The chain is built from TRBV29-1 and TRBJ2-3, with D unclear. Trimming stripped 1 base from V and 2 bases from J, with 7 bases between. Germline V gene sequence: CDR1 SQVTM, CDR2 ANQGSEA. This CDR3 region has 13 residues. Written as DNA, the CDR3 is TGCAGCGTTGAAGGGGATTCCACAGATACGCAGTATTTT. Protein: CSVEGDSTDTQYF.

In its sample, this clonotype was seen a few times. The chain uses TRBV7-9 and TRBJ1-1; D not resolved. Trimming removed 5 bases at V and 6 bases at J, with 16 bases between. In germline, CDR1 is SEHNR, CDR2 FQNEAQ (reference sequence). This CDR3 spans 14 amino acids. As DNA, the CDR3 is TGTGCCAGCAGCCCTAGAGGAGGGCGGGCTGAAGCTTTCTTT. This encodes CASSPRGGRAEAFF. The whole variable domain, remainder taken from reference TRBV7-9 and TRBJ1-1, is DTGVSQNPRHKITKRGQNVTFRCDPISEHNRLYWYRQTLGQGPEFLTYFQNEAQLEKSRLLSDRFSAERPKGSFSTLEIQRTEQGDSAMYLCASSPRGGRAEAFFGQGTRLTVV.